This T cell receptor (beta chain) appears in the sequencing data of a study of cytomegalovirus exposure and HLA in healthy donors. For the study at large: The roughly 120 validation repertoires, a later analysis reported, used the same platform as the roughly 610 first-cohort repertoires. Study outcomes and limitations: Associated with cytomegalovirus, according to the listing, were around 170 TCR beta chains. For most TCR sequences rarity was the rule, although some public TCRs occurred in many donors.

As for this clone: The antigen is unknown.

Produced via immunoSEQ multiplex PCR; TCRdb's table is partial and in-frame only. The repertoire has more than 65,000 clones, roughly 93% of them found once; the top ten carry over 0.65%. V lost 1 base and J lost 4, with 10 bases in between. This CDR3 comprises 14 residues. Germline-derived CDR1 and CDR2 are SEHNR and FQNEAQ (reference sequence). The specimen sequenced was PBMCs. The V and J genes are TRBV7-9 and TRBJ1-2; D ambiguous. The TCR comes from a man aged 18-30 years in good health and CMV-seronegative. CDR3 nucleotides: TGTGCCAGCAGCTTAGGGGCCGAGGGCTATGGCTACACCTTC. Translation: CASSLGAEGYGYTF. The variable domain in full, completed from reference TRBV7-9 and TRBJ1-2, reads DTGVSQNPRHKITKRGQNVTFRCDPISEHNRLYWYRQTLGQGPEFLTYFQNEAQLEKSRLLSDRFSAERPKGSFSTLEIQRTEQGDSAMYLCASSLGAEGYGYTFGSGTRLTVV.